This T cell receptor (beta chain) originates from a study of shared clonotypes between healthy human individuals. Study-level points and caveats: All-four-donor shared clonotypes had higher generation probabilities than non-shared clonotypes did. Rarefaction revealed incomplete sorted-subset sequencing despite large depth.

Each replicate PCR on the sorted subsets used 200 to 250 ng DNA (around 30,000 T cell genomes). This table comes from immunoSEQ multiplex PCR, and its TCRdb copy is limited to in-frame clones, with some not included. This table has approximately 640,000 clones, 80% to 95% appearing once. The CDR3 spans 15 residues. CDR1 is MGHRA, CDR2 YSYEKL, per germline. With 4 bases removed from V and 6 bases from J, the gap between germline ends came to 19 bases. About this clone itself: Its antigen remains unidentified.

The chain combines TRBV4-1 with TRBJ2-7, with a possible D match to TRBD1 (5 bases). This TCR was sampled from a man between 18 and 29 years old in good health. Some clones in this sample may be carry-over from other donors' samples. Sequencing was performed on memory CD8+ T cells from PBMCs. Sample subset: CD45RO+ cells pooled with CCR7-negative TemRA cells. CDR3: CASSPSSRDSREQYF. CDR3 sequence (DNA): TGCGCCAGCAGCCCCTCCAGTAGAGACAGCCGCGAGCAGTACTTC.